This TCR beta chain was captured by sequencing in a study of radiotherapy plus CTLA-4 blockade in lung cancer. In the study overall: Disease control reached approximately 30%, with objective responses in approximately 20%.

Profiled with immunoSEQ multiplex PCR; TCRdb holds only in-frame clones, not every one. Among tens of thousands of clones listed, around 70% were seen once. This clone was detected a few times. The antigen is unknown. Findings of the study overall: According to reports, early shifts in blood T cell clones, alongside interferon-beta, forecast response most accurately. After radiotherapy and ipilimumab, tumor-derived clones expanded in peripheral blood.

Those patients who had chemo-refractory metastatic non-small-cell lung cancer were given focal radiation along with CTLA-4 blockade through ipilimumab. V lost 10 bases to trimming and J lost 0 bases, with 10 bases between them. In germline, CDR1 is SEHNR, CDR2 FQNEAQ (reference sequence). This CDR3 comprises 13 residues. The receptor was derived from a human donor with non-small cell lung cancer whose response to radiotherapy plus ipilimumab could not be evaluated. The V call is TRBV7-9, the J call TRBJ1-3; no clear D. The sample was peripheral blood, taken from a patient treated with radiotherapy plus ipilimumab. CDR3: CATIYGSGNTIYF. The DNA for the CDR3 is TGTGCCACCATATACGGCTCTGGAAACACCATATATTTT.